These T cell receptor beta chains were read from a single sample in a study of T cell changes during pregnancy in multiple sclerosis. Generated by immunoSEQ multiplex PCR, the TCRdb table keeps only in-frame clones and is missing some. The repertoire includes roughly 38,000 clones, approximately 90% of them detected once, and 0.65% to 0.85% sits in the top ten. The material sequenced was CD4+ T cells from peripheral blood mononuclear cells, taken in the second trimester of pregnancy. The source of these receptors is a female donor in good health, enrolled as a control in a pregnancy study. Both conserved end residues are part of each CDR3. D genes are given only for firm matches. Not all rows give a size; the values are once, few, many and, for expanded clones, a class.

d_gene,v_gene,j_gene,abundance,CDR3nt,CDR3aa
-,TRBV9,TRBJ1-6,-,TGTGCCAGCAGCGTCCGTGGACAGAATAATTCACCCCTCCACTTT,CASSVRGQNNSPLHF
TRBD1,TRBV5-1,TRBJ2-2,-,TGCGCCAGCAGTACACAGGGGGGTAGCACCGGGGAGCTGTTTTTT,CASSTQGGSTGELFF
-,TRBV5-4,TRBJ2-3,-,TGTGCCAGCAGCCTGCCGGGAAAGGTACAAGATACGCAGTATTTT,CASSLPGKVQDTQYF
-,TRBV5-1,TRBJ1-5,-,TGCGCCAGCAGCCCCGGCGCGGATCACAATCAGCCCCAGCATTTT,CASSPGADHNQPQHF
TRBD1,TRBV27,TRBJ2-7,-,TGTGCCAGCAGTCTCCGGGACAGGTATTACGAGCAGTACTTC,CASSLRDRYYEQYF
-,TRBV30,TRBJ1-2,-,TGTGCCTGGAGTGTACAGCCCGGAGGGTCATGGGGCTACACCTTC,CAWSVQPGGSWGYTF
-,TRBV6-6,TRBJ2-3,-,TGTGCCAGCGCTCGACAGGACACAGATACGCAGTATTTT,CASARQDTDTQYF
-,TRBV7-3,TRBJ2-7,-,TGTGCCAGCAGCGGGGGCCCCAGGGCCTACGAGCAGTACTTC,CASSGGPRAYEQYF
TRBD2,TRBV11-2,TRBJ2-5,-,TGTGCCAGCAGCCACCGCGGGGGGGCGCTAGAGACCCAGTACTTC,CASSHRGGALETQYF
-,TRBV18,TRBJ2-7,-,TGTGCCAGCTCACCAAGCCGCCACTACGAGCAGTACTTC,CASSPSRHYEQYF
-,TRBV5-3,TRBJ1-5,once,TGTGCCAGAAGCTTGGCCGGCGAGGGCAATCAGCCCCAGCATTTT,CARSLAGEGNQPQHF
TRBD1,TRBV19,TRBJ1-6,-,TGTGCCAGTAGTGGACAGGCACCAAACGGAGTTTATAATTCACCCCTCCACTTT,CASSGQAPNGVYNSPLHF
TRBD1,TRBV5-1,TRBJ1-1,-,TGCGCCAGCAGTTTACAGGGGAGCACTGAAGCTTTCTTT,CASSLQGSTEAFF
-,TRBV27,TRBJ1-6,-,TGTGCCAGCAGATTGGCGGGTCTCATAAATTCACCCCTCCACTTT,CASRLAGLINSPLHF
TRBD1,TRBV7-8,TRBJ1-5,-,TGTGCCAGCAGCTTAATGGACAGGAGCAATCAGCCCCAGCATTTT,CASSLMDRSNQPQHF
TRBD1,TRBV28,TRBJ2-7,-,TGTGCCAGCATGGGACAGGGGATTCACCTGGGGTACTTC,CASMGQGIHLGYF
TRBD1,TRBV7-2,TRBJ1-6,-,TGTGCCAGCAGTAATACAGGGGGATCTCCCACGTCACCCCTCCACTTT,CASSNTGGSPTSPLHF
TRBD2,TRBV7-2,TRBJ2-3,-,TGTGCCAGCAGTCCGCCCGGGACTAGCCGGTCAGATACGCAGTATTTT,CASSPPGTSRSDTQYF
-,TRBV7-2,TRBJ1-3,once,TGTGCCAGCAGCCCCGGGGGGAGTCTCTCTGGAAACACCATATATTTT,CASSPGGSLSGNTIYF
-,TRBV15,TRBJ1-5,once,TGTGCCACCAGCACAGTAGGAGGTTCCCAGCATTTT,CATSTVGGSQHF
TRBD1,TRBV13,TRBJ1-3,-,TGTGCCAGCAGCTTCCGTGGAGGGGGCATTGGAAACACCATATATTTT,CASSFRGGGIGNTIYF
-,TRBV5-1,TRBJ2-1,-,TGCGCCAGCAGCACCGGACAGCCGGGGAACAATGAGCAGTTCTTC,CASSTGQPGNNEQFF
TRBD1,TRBV25-1,TRBJ1-2,once,TGTGCCAGCAGTGAATATGGACCCGGGACAGGGCCCGTCACCTTC,CASSEYGPGTGPVTF
TRBD2,TRBV11-2,TRBJ2-5,-,TGTGCCAGCAGCCTTACTAGCGGGGGGGGATTGGAGACCCAGTACTTC,CASSLTSGGGLETQYF
-,TRBV7-9,TRBJ2-1,-,-,CASSLLRPVLGGEQFF
-,TRBV11-2,TRBJ2-1,-,TGTGCCAGCAGCTCCCAAGGGGGTGGCTACAATGAGCAGTTCTTC,CASSSQGGGYNEQFF
-,TRBV6-5,TRBJ1-2,-,TGTGCCAGCAGTTACAGGGGCCCCAACTATGGCTACACCTTC,CASSYRGPNYGYTF
-,TRBV4-3,TRBJ2-3,-,TGCGCCAGCAGCCAAGACCCTCTTAGCACAGATACGCAGTATTTT,CASSQDPLSTDTQYF
-,TRBV7-2,TRBJ1-2,-,TGTGCCAGCAGCCAACCGGACAGAGCTAACTATGGCTACACCTTC,CASSQPDRANYGYTF
-,TRBV28,TRBJ2-1,-,TGTGCCAGCAGTAATATGAGAGAGGCAGGGTGGGTCGACAATGAGCAGTTCTTC,CASSNMREAGWVDNEQFF
TRBD1,TRBV5-4,TRBJ2-3,-,TGTGCCAGCAGCTTGGCCTTCGACAGGGGTGCAGATACGCAGTATTTT,CASSLAFDRGADTQYF
TRBD1,TRBV28,TRBJ1-3,-,TGTGCCAGCAGGCCTGGGACAGTCGGAAACACCATATATTTT,CASRPGTVGNTIYF
TRBD2,TRBV7-2,TRBJ2-3,-,TGTGCCAGCAGCAGAGCGGGGGGGACAACAGATACGCAGTATTTT,CASSRAGGTTDTQYF